These 26 T cell receptor beta chains were all obtained from the same sample, sequenced in a study of post-analysis software for immune sequencing data. Study results and limitations: Included in a set of about five TRBV segments more frequent in patients than controls were TRBV5-6, TRBV5-1 and TRBV20-1.

Unique molecular identifiers featured in each of the TCR beta cDNA libraries. Each CDR3 protein is one row after TCRdb ran MiXCR on the PCR reads. The sample consists of 820,000 or so distinct CDR3 sequences, around 50% of them appearing once. Their antigens remain unidentified. Input material: blood. Source of these receptors: a girl under 18 with multiple sclerosis.

The V and J genes are TRBV7-8 and TRBJ2-1; 7 nucleotides match TRBD2. This CDR3 has 14 amino acids. CDR1 is SGHVS and CDR2 is FQNEAQ in the germline V gene. Losses at the gene ends were 6 bases for V and 6 bases for J; bases not matched to a gene: 8. The CDR3 reads CASRGAGAINEQFF. DNA for the CDR3: TGTGCCAGCAGAGGGGCGGGAGCCATCAATGAGCAGTTCTTC.

This clonotype was picked up many times. The rearrangement joins TRBV6-6 to TRBJ2-7; the match to TRBD1 covers 9 bases. Trimming at V came to 2 bases and at J to 2 bases, leaving 7 bases not matched to a gene. The germline V gene encodes CDR1 MNHNY and CDR2 SVGAGI (reference sequence). There are 16 residues in the CDR3. The CDR3 here is CASSYQTGGKPYEQYF. CDR3 nucleotides: TGTGCCAGCAGTTACCAGACAGGGGGGAAACCCTACGAGCAGTACTTC.

There are a few counts of this clonotype. The chain carries TRBV6-9 and TRBJ2-5; D might be TRBD2 (7 bases). Germline CDR1 is MNHGY and CDR2 is SVAAGI. V gave up 2 bases and J gave up 0 bases, with 10 bases separating them. The CDR3 consists of 15 residues. CDR3 in DNA: TGTGCCAGCAGTTATGGGGGGGCGTACCAAGAGACCCAGTACTTC. It translates to CASSYGGAYQETQYF.

This rearrangement joins TRBV5-1 to TRBJ2-5; perhaps TRBD1 as D (5 bases). The CDR3 totals 15 residues. The V gene lost 4 bases and the J gene lost 2 bases, with 15 bases spanning the gap. CDR1 and CDR2 (germline): SGHRS, YFSETQ. The CDR3 sequence: CASSLGRQGQETQYF. For the CDR3, the DNA is TGCGCCAGCAGCCTGGGCCGGCAGGGTCAAGAGACCCAGTACTTC.

This chain connects TRBV12-3 or TRBV12-4 to TRBJ1-6; the D is unclear. Trimming stripped 1 base from V and 9 bases from J, with 7 bases between. This CDR3 contains 13 residues. DNA of the CDR3: TGTGCCAGCAGTTTAGAATGGGGTTCACCCCTCCACTTT. Encoded protein: CASSLEWGSPLHF.

The genes are TRBV5-1 and TRBJ1-2, with D tentatively TRBD1 (5 bases). CDR1 is SGHRS and CDR2 is YFSETQ in the germline V gene. Between the trimmed V and J ends, which lost 3 bases and 4 bases, there was a span of 16 bases. The CDR3 contains 15 residues. This CDR3 is CASSSTWGTSYGYTF. CDR3 nucleotides: TGCGCCAGCAGCTCGACCTGGGGGACCTCCTATGGCTACACCTTC.

This clonotype was recorded many times. The chain uses TRBV2 and TRBJ2-7; no clear D. Trimming shortened V by 3 bases and J by 5 bases, and 11 bases separated the two germline ends. The CDR3 has 13 residues. Germline loops: CDR1 SNHLY, CDR2 FYNNEI. In DNA, the CDR3 is TGTGCCAGCAGTGACGGACCCCCAAACGAGCAGTACTTC. Its translation: CASSDGPPNEQYF. Variable domain in full (rest from reference TRBV2 and TRBJ2-7): EPEVTQTPSHQVTQMGQEVILRCVPISNHLYFYWYRQILGQKVEFLVSFYNNEISEKSEIFDDQFSVERPDGSNFTLKIRSTKLEDSAMYFCASSDGPPNEQYFGPGTRLTVT.

For the CDR3, the DNA is TGCAGTGCTAGAGATCCAAGCGGCGAGCAGTACTTC. It specifies CSARDPSGEQYF. The gene calls are TRBV20-1 and TRBJ2-7; maybe TRBD2 (5 bases). Germline lookup yields CDR1 DFQATT and CDR2 SNEGSKA (reference sequence). The CDR3 runs to 12 residues. Trimming removed 0 bases at V and 6 bases at J, with 9 bases between.

V gene TRBV6-5 combines with J gene TRBJ2-1, with 8 nucleotides matching TRBD2. After removal of 0 bases from V and 7 bases from J, the junction contained 11 bases not matched to a gene. The germline V gene encodes CDR1 MNHEY and CDR2 SVGAGI. There are 17 residues in the CDR3. The CDR3 protein is CASSYSIGAGDGNEQFF. The CDR3 DNA reads TGTGCCAGCAGTTACTCGATAGGAGCGGGAGATGGTAATGAGCAGTTCTTC.

The chain uses TRBV7-6 and TRBJ2-5; D is uncertain. Trimming pared 0 bases from V and 2 bases from J, leaving 10 bases between. Germline CDR1 and CDR2: SGHVS and FNYEAQ. This CDR3 contains 15 residues. CDR3 nucleotide sequence: TGTGCCAGCAGCTTAGCGGTACGGTTTCAAGAGACCCAGTACTTC. This encodes CASSLAVRFQETQYF. Together with reference TRBV7-6 and TRBJ2-5, the CDR3 gives the full variable domain: GAGVSQSPRYKVTKRGQDVALRCDPISGHVSLYWYRQALGQGPEFLTYFNYEAQQDKSGLPNDRFSAERPEGSISTLTIQRTEQRDSAMYRCASSLAVRFQETQYFGPGTRLLVL.

The chain couples TRBV5-1 to TRBJ2-7; possibly TRBD1 or TRBD2 for D (5 bases each). V was shortened by 0 bases and J by 0 bases, with 13 bases between the two germline ends. Looked up from germline, CDR1 is SGHRS and CDR2 is YFSETQ. The CDR3 length is 16 residues. The CDR3 here is CASSLEGRASSYEQYF. Written as DNA, the CDR3 is TGCGCCAGCAGCTTGGAGGGGCGGGCGAGCTCCTACGAGCAGTACTTC.

This chain links TRBV7-9 with TRBJ2-4; the D is unclear. The end of the DNA is better explained by TRBJ2-5, so the J call may be wrong. The CDR3 extends over 11 amino acids. Per germline, CDR1 SEHNR and CDR2 FQNEAQ (reference sequence). The CDR3 spells CASDSGETQYF. The CDR3 DNA follows: TGTGCCAGCGATAGTGGTGAGACCCAGTACTTC.

The rearrangement uses TRBV12-3 or TRBV12-4 and TRBJ1-5, with D perhaps matching TRBD1 (5 bases). This CDR3 has 15 amino acids. V lost 3 bases and J lost 1, with 10 bases in between. Here the CDR3 reads CASSFWGESNQPQHF. Here the CDR3 DNA reads TGTGCCAGCAGTTTCTGGGGCGAAAGCAATCAGCCCCAGCATTTT.

V is TRBV29-1 and J is TRBJ2-7; 7 nucleotides align to TRBD2. Trimming at V came to 7 bases and at J to 5 bases, leaving 11 bases not matched to a gene. This CDR3 contains 13 residues. CDR1 and CDR2 from the germline V gene are SQVTM and ANQGSEA. The CDR3 is CSARGVFRDEQYF. CDR3 DNA sequence: TGCAGCGCACGGGGGGTCTTTCGAGACGAGCAGTACTTC.

The J gene is TRBJ2-1, the V gene TRBV7-9; D possibly uses TRBD1 or TRBD2 (5 bases each). This CDR3 is built from 16 residues. CDR1 is SEHNR, CDR2 FQNEAQ, per germline (reference sequence). V lost 0 bases and J 7 bases, leaving 16 bases between the germline ends. CDR3 sequence (DNA): TGTGCCAGCAGCTTAGCCGGGACCCAAACCGGTAATGAGCAGTTCTTC. It specifies CASSLAGTQTGNEQFF.

This clonotype was seen many times. The chain links TRBV29-1 to TRBJ2-7; D might be TRBD2 (6 bases). Per the germline V gene, CDR1 is SQVTM and CDR2 is ANQGSEA. The CDR3 length is 13 residues. V was trimmed by 2 bases and J by 0 bases, leaving 8 bases between them. Here the CDR3 DNA reads TGCAGCGTTGAACTAGCGTTCTCCTACGAGCAGTACTTC. Protein: CSVELAFSYEQYF.

The CDR3 region is CASSLAQGPQYF. Written as DNA, the CDR3 is TGTGCCAGCAGCTTAGCGCAGGGACCGCAGTACTTC. This chain uses TRBV7-9 with TRBJ2-7; tentatively, D is TRBD1 or TRBD2 (5 bases each). The germline V gene has CDR1 SEHNR and CDR2 FQNEAQ (reference sequence). This CDR3 comprises 12 residues. V was pared by 0 bases and J by 9 bases, with 9 bases between.

The rearrangement links TRBV29-1 to TRBJ2-1; no definite D call. CDR1 SQVTM and CDR2 ANQGSEA come from the germline V gene. This CDR3 has 10 residues. V lost 7 bases, J lost 2 bases, and 3 bases lay in between. The CDR3 DNA is TGCAGCGGGACCTACAATGAGCAGTTCTTC. This translates into CSGTYNEQFF.

The rearrangement joins TRBV20-1 to TRBJ1-2, with D uncertain. The CDR3 runs to 16 residues. The germline CDR1 and CDR2 sequences are DFQATT and SNEGSKA (reference sequence). Deletions cut 2 bases from V and 2 bases from J, with 18 bases between. CDR3 nucleotides: TGCAGTGCTAGAATTGGGCAGGCCGGGCGAAACTATGGCTACACCTTC. Translating gives CSARIGQAGRNYGYTF.

This clonotype was seen more than once but under ten times. The genes are TRBV29-1 and TRBJ2-1, with D perhaps TRBD2 (5 bases). The CDR3 consists of 11 residues. From germline, CDR1 is SQVTM and CDR2 ANQGSEA. V dropped 6 bases and J dropped 11 bases, with 14 bases sitting between them. Here the CDR3 DNA reads TGCAGCGTCCTGAAGCGGTCTCAGCAGTTCTTC. Its translation: CSVLKRSQQFF.

The V and J genes are TRBV24-1 and TRBJ2-1; the match to TRBD2 covers 8 bases. In germline, CDR1 is KGHDR, CDR2 SFDVKD. This CDR3 has 17 amino acids. J gave up 5 bases and V 4 bases, and 12 bases lay outside the gene matches. CDR3 region: CATSDSFGAGGHNEQFF. CDR3 coding DNA: TGTGCCACCAGTGACTCTTTTGGCGCGGGGGGTCACAATGAGCAGTTCTTC.

The chain employs TRBV12-3 or TRBV12-4 and TRBJ2-5, with D unresolved. The CDR3 has 13 residues. Trimming stripped 6 bases from V and 10 bases from J, with 18 bases between. CDR3: CASSPRRPDDQYF. CDR3 coding DNA: TGTGCCAGCAGCCCCCGGAGACCTGATGACCAGTACTTC.

CDR3 residues: CATPRGVTGANVLTF. DNA for the CDR3: TGTGCCACACCACGGGGGGTCACCGGGGCCAACGTCCTGACTTTC. This chain connects TRBV12-3 or TRBV12-4 to TRBJ2-6, with 7 bases matching TRBD2. V shed 10 bases and J 4 bases; nucleotides not matched to a gene: 10. The length of the CDR3 is 15 residues.

The chain employs TRBV10-3 and TRBJ1-1; TRBD1 matches at 9 bases. Germline-derived CDR1 and CDR2 are ENHRY and SYGVKD. The ends lost 3 bases at V and 6 bases at J; junction bases unmatched: 8. The CDR3 runs 15 residues. The CDR3 spells CAISDPGQGIAEAFF. Here the CDR3 DNA reads TGTGCCATCAGTGACCCAGGACAGGGGATCGCTGAAGCTTTCTTT.

The chain recombines TRBV6-5 with TRBJ1-2; 8 bases match TRBD1. Germline CDR1 MNHEY, CDR2 SVGAGI. J lost 3 bases, V lost 4 bases, and 7 bases had no gene match. The CDR3 loop spans 15 amino acids. The CDR3 region is CASSSDRGDHYGYTF. CDR3 DNA sequence: TGTGCCAGCAGTTCCGACAGGGGAGATCACTATGGCTACACCTTC.

The chain uses TRBV20-1 and TRBJ2-3; 8 bases align to TRBD2. There are 16 residues in the CDR3. Unmatched junction bases numbered 14, after V lost 5 bases and J lost 4 bases. The V gene's germline CDR1 is DFQATT and CDR2 SNEGSKA (reference sequence). The CDR3 protein is CSAQARLANIADTQYF. DNA for the CDR3: TGCAGTGCTCAAGCCCGACTAGCGAATATCGCAGATACGCAGTATTTT.